Below are 21 T cell receptor beta chains sequenced from a single sample in a study of OX40 agonist ivuxolimab in advanced cancers. The method was immunoSEQ multiplex PCR; TCRdb's version includes in-frame clones alone and lacks a portion of them. In the table there are roughly 45,000 clones, approximately 84% of which are singletons. The sample here was CD4+ or CD8+ T cells sorted from blood, taken in a trial of the OX40 agonist ivuxolimab. The receptors were gathered from an adult with an advanced solid tumor such as melanoma, head and neck, liver or kidney cancer.

This chain joins TRBV6-4 and TRBJ2-3; TRBD2 matches 7 bases. The length of the CDR3 is 15 residues. Trimming cost V 6 bases and J 0 bases; bases outside gene matches: 6. Germline CDR1 reads MRHNA; CDR2 reads SNTAGT. In DNA form, the CDR3 reads TGTGCCAGCAGCCGGACCGGGGGGAGCACAGATACGCAGTATTTT. The encoded protein is CASSRTGGSTDTQYF.

The sample holds one count of this clone. The chain couples TRBV19 to TRBJ2-6; unclear D gene. The V gene lost 0 bases and the J gene lost 2 bases, with 17 bases spanning the gap. The CDR3 consists of 19 residues. Germline assignment: CDR1 LNHDA and CDR2 SQIVND (reference sequence). The CDR3 nucleotides are TGTGCCAGTAGTATAGATACTTTTTTGATAGAAACTGGGGCCAACGTCCTGACTTTC. Its translation is CASSIDTFLIETGANVLTF.

The gene calls are TRBV7-9 and TRBJ2-2; TRBD1 agrees at 7 bases. With V trimmed by 4 bases and J by 5 bases, 7 bases remained unmatched. CDR3 size: 15 residues. Germline V CDR1 and CDR2: SEHNR, FQNEAQ (reference sequence). This chain's CDR3 is CASSSWTGRTGELFF. As DNA, the CDR3 is TGTGCCAGCAGCTCTTGGACAGGTCGAACCGGGGAGCTGTTTTTT. Drawing the rest from reference TRBV7-9 and TRBJ2-2, the complete variable domain is DTGVSQNPRHKITKRGQNVTFRCDPISEHNRLYWYRQTLGQGPEFLTYFQNEAQLEKSRLLSDRFSAERPKGSFSTLEIQRTEQGDSAMYLCASSSWTGRTGELFFGEGSRLTVL.

The chain carries TRBV6-1 and TRBJ1-3; D gene unclear. Germline lookup yields CDR1 MNHNS and CDR2 SASEGT. V lost 7 bases and J lost 3, with 10 bases in between. The CDR3 is 13 amino acids. CDR3 sequence reads: CASTMRDGNTIYF. The CDR3 DNA is TGTGCCAGCACCATGAGGGATGGAAACACCATATATTTT.

The CDR3 here is CASSVASPSEQYF. CDR3 sequence (DNA): TGTGCCAGCAGCGTAGCTTCCCCTTCCGAGCAGTACTTC. This chain joins TRBV9 and TRBJ2-7; D is undetermined. The CDR3 contains 13 residues. Germline loops: CDR1 SGDLS, CDR2 YYNGEE. V was pared by 0 bases and J by 6 bases, with 10 bases between.

The chain employs TRBV18 and TRBJ2-7; D remains ambiguous. CDR3 length: 12 residues. CDR1 is KGHSH, CDR2 LQKENI, per germline. Deletions cut 3 bases from V and 6 bases from J, with 9 bases between. CDR3 nucleotide sequence: TGTGCCAGCTCACCTCCTGGGCGCGAGCAGTACTTC. It translates to CASSPPGREQYF.

The count of this clone is one. The CDR3 sequence is CASSQYARGLDEQYF. The DNA for the CDR3 is TGTGCCAGCAGCCAATACGCTCGGGGGTTGGACGAGCAGTACTTC. The chain links TRBV14 to TRBJ2-7, with D possibly being TRBD2 (6 bases). CDR1 and CDR2 (germline): SGHDN, FVKESK. V shed 2 bases and J shed 5 bases, with 16 bases lying between them. This CDR3 is 15 amino acids long.

The chain links TRBV6-1 to TRBJ1-3; the D is unclear. From germline, CDR1 is MNHNS and CDR2 SASEGT. This CDR3 is built from 13 residues. V gave up 7 bases and J gave up 0 bases, with 7 bases separating them. This CDR3 reads CASNDNSGNTIYF. The CDR3 DNA reads TGTGCCAGCAATGACAACTCTGGAAACACCATATATTTT.

A remark on this clone: Additional DNA sequences in this sample encode the identical CDR3. This chain joins TRBV5-1 and TRBJ2-2; TRBD2 is a possible D gene (5 bases). V lost 2 bases and J 1 base, leaving 6 bases between the germline ends. CDR1 is SGHRS and CDR2 is YFSETQ in the germline V gene. This CDR3 contains 14 residues. The CDR3 nucleotides are TGCGCCAGCAGCTTAGAGGGGAACACCGGGGAGCTGTTTTTT. Translated: CASSLEGNTGELFF.

The chain joins TRBV2 to TRBJ2-3; D possibly corresponds to TRBD1 (6 bases). Germline assignment: CDR1 SNHLY and CDR2 FYNNEI. This CDR3 comprises 15 residues. V dropped 7 bases and J dropped 3 bases, with 17 bases sitting between them. DNA for the CDR3: TGTGCCAGCACCAGAACAGGGTTTGGGACAGATACGCAGTATTTT. This codes for CASTRTGFGTDTQYF.

The chain has TRBV7-9 and TRBJ2-1; 14 bases match TRBD2. Germline assignment: CDR1 SEHNR and CDR2 FQNEAQ (reference sequence). The junction had 6 bases not matched to a gene; V was cut back by 5 bases and J by 9 bases. There are 15 residues in the CDR3. CDR3 bases: TGTGCCAGCAGCAGACCGGGACTAGCGGGAGCTGAGCAGTTCTTC. Translation: CASSRPGLAGAEQFF.

This clone was seen once. This chain joins TRBV5-1 and TRBJ1-1, with 11 bases aligning to TRBD1. This CDR3 is 13 amino acids long. Germline CDR1 reads SGHRS; CDR2 reads YFSETQ. The ends lost 4 bases at V and 7 bases at J; junction bases unmatched: 3. This chain's CDR3 is CASSPGQGGEAFF. As DNA, the CDR3 is TGCGCCAGCAGCCCGGGACAGGGGGGTGAAGCTTTCTTT.

A remark on this clone: This sample includes further DNA sequences coding for the same CDR3. Here the CDR3 DNA reads TGTGCCAGCAGCCTGGGACAGGGACACACCGGGGAGCTGTTTTTT. As protein: CASSLGQGHTGELFF. V usage is TRBV7-8 and J usage is TRBJ2-2; 9 bases fit TRBD1. The CDR3 has 15 amino acids. The V segment lost 5 bases and the J segment 3 bases; nucleotides outside the gene matches: 4. Germline V gene sequence: CDR1 SGHVS, CDR2 FQNEAQ.

This clone was seen just once. This sequence joins TRBV7-9 and TRBJ2-5; TRBD1 or TRBD2 may be the D gene (5 bases each). The J call may be faulty, since TRBJ2-7 better matches the DNA end. The CDR3 is 14 amino acids. CDR1 and CDR2 (germline): SEHNR, FQNEAQ (reference sequence). CDR3 bases: TGTGCCAGCAGCTCAGCCGGGGCTTACTACGAGCAGTACTTC. Its translation is CASSSAGAYYEQYF.

CDR3 region: CASSLTSGRETQYF. The CDR3 DNA sequence: TGTGCCAGCAGCTTAACTAGCGGCCGGGAGACCCAGTACTTC. The chain combines TRBV11-1 with TRBJ2-5; 8 bases match TRBD2. Germline CDR1 and CDR2: SGHAT and FQDESV (reference sequence). The CDR3 is 14 amino acids. V shed 2 bases, J shed 5 bases, and the junction held 4 bases outside the gene matches.

The sample holds one count of this clone. This chain links TRBV5-1 with TRBJ2-3, with a tentative D call TRBD1 (5 bases). Trimming cost V 4 bases and J 9 bases, with 24 bases left between them. Germline V gives CDR1 SGHRS, CDR2 YFSETQ. The CDR3 runs 16 residues. The chain's CDR3 is CASSPEIGQGRPTQYF. For the CDR3, the DNA is TGCGCCAGCAGCCCAGAGATTGGGCAGGGCCGACCGACGCAGTATTTT.

As concerns this clone: A much bigger clone sits one base away, suggesting this may be a read error. Other nucleotide sequences from this sample produce the same CDR3. V usage is TRBV5-4 and J usage is TRBJ2-7; the D is unclear. With 0 bases removed from V and 2 bases from J, the gap between germline ends came to 15 bases. Germline-derived CDR1 and CDR2 are SGHNT and YYREEE (reference sequence). The CDR3 is 16 residues long. CDR3 in amino acids: CASSLANRRGPYEQYF. As DNA, the CDR3 is TGTGCCAGCAGCTTGGCCAACAGACGTGGTCCCTACGAGCAGTACTTC.

V gene TRBV21-1 combines with J gene TRBJ2-5; the table's D call TRBD1 went unverified against the DNA. The DNA matches TRBJ2-7 better at its end, which makes the J call doubtful. TRBV21-1 represents a pseudogene. The CDR3 length is 14 residues. CDR3 sequence reads: CASSKRGRSYEQYF. The CDR3 region has the DNA TGTGCCAGCAGCAAAAGGGGCAGATCCTACGAGCAGTACTTC.

This clone was picked up a small number of times. This chain connects TRBV6-1 to TRBJ1-2; 7 bases line up with TRBD1. Germline V CDR1 and CDR2: MNHNS, SASEGT. V shed 5 bases, J shed 8 bases, and the junction held 8 bases outside the gene matches. The CDR3 contains 13 residues. Here the CDR3 DNA reads TGTGCCAGCAGTCGGACAGGCGCGGAGGGCTACACCTTC. Protein product: CASSRTGAEGYTF.

The chain joins TRBV18 to TRBJ2-5; D is possibly TRBD1 (6 bases). The closer fit of TRBJ2-7 to the DNA end suggests the J call may be wrong. Germline CDR1 reads KGHSH; CDR2 reads LQKENI. The CDR3 contains 13 residues. The CDR3 loop is CASSPSGDYEQYF. The CDR3, as DNA: TGTGCCAGCTCCCCATCAGGGGACTACGAGCAGTACTTC.

This clone was picked up a small number of times. The chain couples TRBV30 to TRBJ1-1, with D hard to call. Trimming shortened V by 0 bases and J by 3 bases, and 11 bases separated the two germline ends. The CDR3 has 14 amino acids. Germline V gene data show CDR1 as GTSNPN and CDR2 as SVGIG (reference sequence). This CDR3 is CAWSVPPWDTEAFF. The CDR3 DNA reads as TGTGCCTGGAGTGTACCCCCCTGGGACACTGAAGCTTTCTTT.